This T cell receptor (beta chain) emerged from a study of T cells after yellow fever vaccination. Findings and caveats of the study: FACS-sorted repertoires could contain abundant clonotypes contaminating from the bulk population. Only a minor proportion of clonotypes was detected across both CD4 and CD8 compartments. Boosting was followed by the reappearance of most primary-vaccination clones (roughly 95% CD4, 85% to 90% CD8).

Points on this clonotype: The antigen remains unidentified.

The CDR3 loop spans 16 amino acids. The germline V gene encodes CDR1 KGHDR and CDR2 SFDVKD. The junction had 8 bases not matched to a gene; V was cut back by 3 bases and J by 6 bases. Making TCR cDNA involved 5'RACE template switching, which added UMIs and a universal primer site. One entry per CDR3 protein results from TCRdb running MiXCR on the 5' RACE reads. Of about 350,000 distinct CDR3 sequences listed, 11% are singletons. This chain joins TRBV24-1 and TRBJ2-3; 10 positions match TRBD2. This specimen consisted of PBMCs, obtained on the day of the first yellow fever vaccination. The origin of this receptor is a man between 18 and 35 years old who received the YFV17D yellow fever vaccine. The CDR3 DNA is TGTGCCACCAGTGATACCGGGACTAGCGCGGCGGATACGCAGTATTTT. This gives the protein CATSDTGTSAADTQYF.